This T cell receptor (beta chain) was documented in a study of early T cells in non-severe SARS-CoV-2 infection. Turning to the study itself: Sequencing of unsorted whole blood was done on bulk RNA, leaving chains unpaired.

This clonotype was found many times. Antigen: not known. Study findings and constraints: VDJdb matching favored anti-spike CD8 responses, missing private and CD4 specificities.

The protocol attached unique molecular identifiers to individual cDNA molecules. Each CDR3 protein gets one entry after TCRdb re-called the 5' RACE reads with MiXCR. This sample has more than 20,000 distinct CDR3 sequences; roughly 4% occur once, and the top ten carry more than 1.1%. V shed 5 bases and J 5 bases; nucleotides not matched to a gene: 8. Germline V gives CDR1 DFQATT, CDR2 SNEGSKA (reference sequence). The CDR3 is made up of 15 amino acids. The specimen sequenced was whole blood. The sequence was obtained from an adult who was a healthcare worker with PCR-confirmed SARS-CoV-2 infection or an uninfected control (not recorded which). The chain recombines TRBV20-1 with TRBJ1-4, with 10 positions matching TRBD1. This CDR3 reads CSAQDRGQGNEKLFF. The CDR3 DNA reads TGCAGTGCTCAGGACCGGGGACAGGGGAATGAAAAACTGTTTTTT.